Below, 16 T cell receptor beta chains from the same sample are listed, as sequenced in a study of T-cell reconstitution after alpha-beta-depleted transplantation in children. Preparing the TCRbeta library involved the use of unique molecular identifiers. TCRdb called the PCR reads again in MiXCR, with one record for every CDR3 protein. This sample has 450,000 to 600,000 distinct CDR3 sequences, with over 9.5% found just once. Sequenced here: PBMCs, sampled before TCRalphabeta/CD19-depleted stem cell transplant. Every receptor here comes from a child aged 2 to 15 with inherited bone marrow failure, due to receive a stem cell transplant.

This clonotype was seen many times. This sequence joins TRBV6-1 and TRBJ2-2; D perhaps matches TRBD2 (5 bases). The CDR3 is 13 residues long. Germline values: CDR1 MNHNS, CDR2 SASEGT. V was clipped by 6 bases and J by 6 bases, with 11 bases between them. CDR3 sequence (DNA): TGTGCCAGCAGGTCCGAGGGAGCCGGGGAGCTGTTTTTT. Protein sequence: CASRSEGAGELFF.

This clonotype came up a few times. The chain employs TRBV7-2 and TRBJ1-5; D call uncertain. The CDR3 length is 15 residues. The V end was cut by 3 bases, the J end by 4 bases, with 13 bases between. In germline, CDR1 is SGHTA, CDR2 FQGNSA. CDR3 protein: CASSFTPDGNQPQHF. CDR3 in DNA: TGTGCCAGCAGCTTCACTCCGGACGGTAATCAGCCCCAGCATTTT. Full variable domain (remainder filled in from reference TRBV7-2 and TRBJ1-5): GAGVSQSPSNKVTEKGKDVELRCDPISGHTALYWYRQSLGQGLEFLIYFQGNSAPDKSGLPSDRFSAERTGGSVSTLTIQRTQQEDSAVYLCASSFTPDGNQPQHFGDGTRLSIL.

This clonotype was observed at least ten times. This chain joins TRBV15 and TRBJ2-5, with unresolved D. Germline assignment: CDR1 LNHNV and CDR2 YYDKDF (reference sequence). This CDR3 has 15 amino acids. The V end lost 0 bases, the J end lost 5 bases, and 13 bases lay between the germline ends. The CDR3 DNA reads TGTGCCACCAGCAGAGACCCCTCTCACGGCGAGACCCAGTACTTC. Protein: CATSRDPSHGETQYF.

Many counts were recorded for this clonotype. This chain joins TRBV6-5 and TRBJ2-4, with TRBD2 matching over 11 bases. The length of the CDR3 is 18 residues. CDR1 is MNHEY, CDR2 SVGAGI, per germline. V dropped 4 bases and J dropped 0; count of bases not matched to a gene: 8. For the CDR3, the DNA is TGTGCCAGCAGTTTAGCGGGAGGGGCCCTACTAGCCAAAAACATTCAGTACTTC. The encoded protein is CASSLAGGALLAKNIQYF.

This clonotype was detected ten times or more. The chain employs TRBV13 and TRBJ1-2; D may be TRBD1 (5 bases). The CDR3 covers 16 residues. The V and J ends lost 2 bases and 4 bases respectively, with 17 bases between them. The germline V gene has CDR1 PRHDT and CDR2 FYEKMQ (reference sequence). The CDR3 reads CASSLPDGGRGYGYTF. Here the CDR3 DNA reads TGTGCCAGCAGCTTACCCGACGGGGGTAGAGGCTATGGCTACACCTTC.

To note about this clonotype: This sequence may be a read error, since a much larger clone differs from it by one base. The chain combines TRBV30 with TRBJ2-3, with D possibly matching TRBD2 (6 bases). V shed 5 bases and J shed 4 bases, with 16 bases lying between them. Germline V CDR1 and CDR2: GTSNPN, SVGIG (reference sequence). The CDR3 runs to 14 residues. CDR3 in amino acids: CAWGGTGAADTQYF. The CDR3 DNA follows: TGTGCCTGGGGTGGGACGGGAGCTGCAGATACGCAGTATTTT.

This clonotype has a count of ten or more. This chain links TRBV27 with TRBJ2-3; TRBD2 aligns across 8 bases. This CDR3 is built from 17 residues. The germline V gene encodes CDR1 MNHEY and CDR2 SMNVEV (reference sequence). V dropped 0 bases and J dropped 0; count of bases not matched to a gene: 5. The DNA of the CDR3 is TGTGCCAGCAGTTTATCGAATCCTAGCGGGAGCACAGATACGCAGTATTTT. Its translation is CASSLSNPSGSTDTQYF.

Details on this clonotype: A clone one base away is much larger, so this may be a read error. The rearrangement joins TRBV3-1 to TRBJ2-3; 12 bases fit TRBD2. Germline V gene data show CDR1 as LGHDT and CDR2 as YNNKEL (reference sequence). The CDR3 extends over 15 amino acids. CDR3 sequence (DNA): TGTGCCACCAGCCAAGAACTAGCGGGGGGAACTACGCAGTATTTT. Translation: CATSQELAGGTTQYF.

This clonotype was seen many times. The genes are TRBV25-1 and TRBJ2-1; D might be TRBD2 (6 bases). The CDR3 is made up of 15 amino acids. Germline CDR1 reads MGHDK; CDR2 reads SYGVNS. The germline V and J ends were trimmed by 1 base and 4 bases, with 11 bases remaining between them. The chain's CDR3 is CASSEFGTPYNEQFF. DNA for the CDR3: TGTGCCAGCAGTGAATTTGGGACTCCTTACAATGAGCAGTTCTTC.

In its sample, this clonotype was seen many times. This chain connects TRBV24-1 to TRBJ2-2, with D uncertain. The CDR3 sequence is 14 residues long. Germline values: CDR1 KGHDR, CDR2 SFDVKD. The V end lost 3 bases, the J end lost 5 bases, and 9 bases lay between the germline ends. The CDR3: CATSDPRATGELFF. CDR3 nucleotide sequence: TGTGCCACCAGTGATCCCCGTGCTACCGGGGAGCTGTTTTTT.

This clonotype was seen ten or more times. This rearrangement joins TRBV29-1 to TRBJ1-5, with TRBD1 matching over 8 bases. There are 12 residues in the CDR3. CDR1 SQVTM and CDR2 ANQGSEA come from the germline V gene. V lost 8 bases, J lost 4 bases, and 4 bases stayed unmatched. CDR3 sequence: CSPRTGNQPQHF. In nucleotides, the CDR3 is TGCAGCCCCCGGACAGGGAATCAGCCCCAGCATTTT.

This sequence joins TRBV29-1 and TRBJ1-2; D ambiguous. The ends were cut back, 8 bases at V and 5 bases at J, with 12 bases in the middle. The CDR3 is made up of 11 amino acids. The germline V gene encodes CDR1 SQVTM and CDR2 ANQGSEA. The CDR3 sequence: CSSGGVYGYTF. CDR3 nucleotides: TGCAGCTCTGGTGGGGTTTATGGCTACACCTTC.

The chain couples TRBV30 to TRBJ2-3; 12 nucleotides align to TRBD2. The V gene end was trimmed by 4 bases and the J gene end by 8 bases; junction bases not matched to a gene: 7. This CDR3 region has 14 residues. The germline gives CDR1 GTSNPN, CDR2 SVGIG (reference sequence). The chain's CDR3 is CAWILAGGFGTQYF. The CDR3, as DNA: TGTGCCTGGATACTAGCGGGAGGATTTGGTACGCAGTATTTT.

V usage is TRBV10-3 and J usage is TRBJ2-4; D unclear. The ends were cut back, 3 bases at V and 1 base at J, with 10 bases in the middle. Germline-derived CDR1 and CDR2 are ENHRY and SYGVKD. The CDR3 has 15 residues. CDR3 loop: CAISDWLSAKNIQYF. The CDR3 region has the DNA TGTGCCATCAGTGATTGGTTAAGCGCCAAAAACATTCAGTACTTC.

The genes are TRBV20-1 and TRBJ1-1; tentative D call: TRBD1 (5 bases). Germline CDR1 DFQATT, CDR2 SNEGSKA (reference sequence). The CDR3 has 16 residues. V lost 6 bases and J 1 base, leaving 21 bases between the germline ends. The CDR3 loop is CSAHSPRGGGNTEAFF. The DNA of the CDR3 is TGCAGTGCCCACTCCCCCCGCGGTGGGGGGAACACTGAAGCTTTCTTT.

This clonotype was seen only a few times. This chain uses TRBV12-3 or TRBV12-4 with TRBJ1-5; D might be TRBD1 (6 bases). V lost 1 base, J lost 7 bases, and 14 bases lay in between. There are 15 residues in the CDR3. CDR3 protein: CASSLDRDLGQPQHF. The CDR3 DNA reads as TGTGCCAGCAGTTTAGACAGGGACCTCGGGCAGCCCCAGCATTTT.